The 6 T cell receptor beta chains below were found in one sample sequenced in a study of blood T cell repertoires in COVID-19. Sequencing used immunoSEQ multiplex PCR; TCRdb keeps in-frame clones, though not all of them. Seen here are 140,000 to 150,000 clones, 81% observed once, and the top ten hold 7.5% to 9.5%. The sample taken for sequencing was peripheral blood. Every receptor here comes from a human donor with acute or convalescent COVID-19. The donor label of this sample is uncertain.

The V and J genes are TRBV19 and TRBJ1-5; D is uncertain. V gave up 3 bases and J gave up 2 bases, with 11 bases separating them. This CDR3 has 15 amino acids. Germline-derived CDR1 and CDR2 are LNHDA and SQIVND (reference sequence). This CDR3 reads CASSMGREGNQPQHF. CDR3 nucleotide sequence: TGTGCCAGTAGTATGGGAAGGGAGGGCAATCAGCCCCAGCATTTT.

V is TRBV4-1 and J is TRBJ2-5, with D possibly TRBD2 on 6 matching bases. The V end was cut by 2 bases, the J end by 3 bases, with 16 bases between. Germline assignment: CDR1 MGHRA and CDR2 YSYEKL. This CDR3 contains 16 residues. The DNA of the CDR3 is TGCGCCAGCAGCCAATTTGGGGCGGGGATTAAAGAGACCCAGTACTTC. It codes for CASSQFGAGIKETQYF.

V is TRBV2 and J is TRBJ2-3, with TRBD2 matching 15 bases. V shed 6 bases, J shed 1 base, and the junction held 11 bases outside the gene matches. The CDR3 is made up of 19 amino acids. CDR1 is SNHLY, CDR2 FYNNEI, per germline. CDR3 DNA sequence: TGTGCCAGCAGGCGGAGACCGGGACTAGCGGGGGGACGCACAGATACGCAGTATTTT. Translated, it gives CASRRRPGLAGGRTDTQYF.

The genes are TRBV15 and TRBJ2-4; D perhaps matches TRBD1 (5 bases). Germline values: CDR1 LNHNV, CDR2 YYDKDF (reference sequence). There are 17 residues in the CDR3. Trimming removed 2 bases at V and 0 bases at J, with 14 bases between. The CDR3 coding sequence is TGTGCCACCAGCAGAAGTAGAATAGGGGAAGCCAAAAACATTCAGTACTTC. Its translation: CATSRSRIGEAKNIQYF.

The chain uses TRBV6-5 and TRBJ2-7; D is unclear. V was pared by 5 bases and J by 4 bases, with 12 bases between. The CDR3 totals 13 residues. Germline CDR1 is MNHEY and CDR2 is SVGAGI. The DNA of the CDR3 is TGTGCCAGCAGTCCCGGGTTGCAATACGAGCAGTACTTC. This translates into CASSPGLQYEQYF.

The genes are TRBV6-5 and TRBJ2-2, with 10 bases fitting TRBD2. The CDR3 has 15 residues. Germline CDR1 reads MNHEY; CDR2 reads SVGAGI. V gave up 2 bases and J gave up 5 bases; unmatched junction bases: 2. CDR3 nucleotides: TGTGCCAGCAGTTACAAACTAGCGGGAACCGGGGAGCTGTTTTTT. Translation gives CASSYKLAGTGELFF.